The 27 T cell receptor beta chains in this list originate from one sample, sequenced in a study of T-cell memory formation after mild COVID-19. MiXCR, applied by TCRdb to the 5' RACE reads, yields one record per CDR3 protein. This sample has approximately 190,000 distinct CDR3 sequences, with about 16% found just once. Material: PBMCs or a T cell subset sorted from them (not recorded which). The receptors come from an adult woman who had mild COVID-19 (a few samples of this study predate the infection). Cell type and time point are not known.

V usage is TRBV5-1 and J usage is TRBJ2-3; tentative D call: TRBD2 (6 bases). CDR1 SGHRS and CDR2 YFSETQ come from the germline V gene. With 5 bases removed from V and 0 bases from J, the gap between germline ends came to 10 bases. The CDR3 covers 14 residues. The CDR3 coding sequence is TGCGCCAGCAGGGTGGACTATAGCACAGATACGCAGTATTTT. It translates to CASRVDYSTDTQYF. The whole variable domain, filled in from reference TRBV5-1 and TRBJ2-3, reads KAGVTQTPRYLIKTRGQQVTLSCSPISGHRSVSWYQQTPGQGLQFLFEYFSETQRNKGNFPGRFSGRQFSNSRSEMNVSTLELGDSALYLCASRVDYSTDTQYFGPGTRLTVL.

A few counts support this clonotype. The V gene is TRBV2, the J gene TRBJ2-3; TRBD2 aligns across 8 bases. CDR1 SNHLY and CDR2 FYNNEI come from the germline V gene. The V segment lost 3 bases and the J segment 7 bases; nucleotides outside the gene matches: 9. The CDR3 extends over 15 amino acids. The CDR3 here is CASSDLREGLHTQYF. The CDR3 DNA is TGTGCCAGCAGTGATCTCCGGGAGGGCCTGCATACGCAGTATTTT. Drawing the rest from reference TRBV2 and TRBJ2-3, the complete variable domain is EPEVTQTPSHQVTQMGQEVILRCVPISNHLYFYWYRQILGQKVEFLVSFYNNEISEKSEIFDDQFSVERPDGSNFTLKIRSTKLEDSAMYFCASSDLREGLHTQYFGPGTRLTVL.

This clonotype was found a few times. The chain uses TRBV7-2 and TRBJ2-1, with D possibly TRBD2 on 6 matching bases. Germline V gives CDR1 SGHTA, CDR2 FQGNSA. The CDR3 covers 15 residues. V was clipped by 2 bases and J by 4 bases, with 12 bases between them. CDR3 region: CASSLQGLAYNEQFF. Here the CDR3 DNA reads TGTGCCAGCAGCTTACAGGGCCTAGCGTACAATGAGCAGTTCTTC.

V is TRBV6-4 and J is TRBJ1-2; D gene ambiguous. The V end was cut by 0 bases, the J end by 7 bases, with 9 bases between. The CDR3 consists of 13 residues. The germline V gene encodes CDR1 MRHNA and CDR2 SNTAGT. The DNA for the CDR3 is TGTGCCAGCAGTGACTCGACCGGGAGTGGCTACACCTTC. This translates into CASSDSTGSGYTF.

The sample holds a few counts of this clonotype. The chain links TRBV7-9 to TRBJ2-3, with TRBD1 as a possible D gene (6 bases). Trimming stripped 1 base from V and 0 bases from J, with 11 bases between. The CDR3 totals 16 residues. The germline gives CDR1 SEHNR, CDR2 FQNEAQ (reference sequence). Written as DNA, the CDR3 is TGTGCCAGCAGCTTAGATGGGACACTTAGCACAGATACGCAGTATTTT. It is translated as CASSLDGTLSTDTQYF.

This clonotype came up many times. J is TRBJ2-2 and V is TRBV29-1; D tentatively fits TRBD1 or TRBD2 (5 bases each). The CDR3 loop spans 15 amino acids. Germline V CDR1 and CDR2: SQVTM, ANQGSEA. V lost 4 bases, J lost 2 bases, and 14 bases lay in between. CDR3 DNA sequence: TGCAGCGTTGCAAAGGGGACCGCTAACACCGGGGAGCTGTTTTTT. This gives the protein CSVAKGTANTGELFF.

Only a few counts were recorded for this clonotype. V gene TRBV10-3 combines with J gene TRBJ2-7; 11 positions agree with TRBD2. This CDR3 is 14 amino acids long. The germline gives CDR1 ENHRY, CDR2 SYGVKD. Losses at the gene ends were 10 bases for V and 5 bases for J; bases not matched to a gene: 10. The CDR3 DNA reads TGTGCCACGACTAGCGGGATCGAGGCCAACGAGCAGTACTTC. It codes for CATTSGIEANEQYF.

The chain uses TRBV2 and TRBJ1-3; D unclear. Germline CDR1 is SNHLY and CDR2 is FYNNEI. Deletions cut 8 bases from V and 0 bases from J, with 17 bases between. This CDR3 is built from 16 residues. The CDR3 loop reads CASHQGRRSSGNTIYF. The CDR3 nucleotides read TGTGCCAGCCACCAAGGTAGACGGAGCTCTGGAAACACCATATATTTT.

The gene calls are TRBV6-5 and TRBJ2-1; TRBD1 aligns across 11 bases. Germline-derived CDR1 and CDR2 are MNHEY and SVGAGI. The V and J ends lost 5 bases and 15 bases, in that order; junction bases with no gene match: 6. The CDR3 consists of 12 residues. Here the CDR3 DNA reads TGTGCCAGCAGTCGGGGGGACAGGGGGTTGTTCTTC. Protein sequence: CASSRGDRGLFF.

CDR3 DNA: TGTGCCAGCAGCCAAGATGCGGACAGGGGAGTCACTGAAGCTTTCTTT. This codes for CASSQDADRGVTEAFF. The rearrangement joins TRBV4-2 to TRBJ1-1; 9 bases are shared with TRBD1. Germline loops: CDR1 LGHNA, CDR2 YNFKEQ. The CDR3 has 16 amino acids. The ends lost 0 bases at V and 4 bases at J; junction bases unmatched: 6.

The chain is built from TRBV25-1 and TRBJ2-1; 10 bases agree with TRBD2. Germline CDR1 MGHDK, CDR2 SYGVNS. Losses at the gene ends were 2 bases for V and 2 bases for J; bases not matched to a gene: 9. The CDR3 is 18 residues long. Here the CDR3 DNA reads TGTGCCAGCAGTGAAGGAAGCGGGGGGGAGGTTCCCTACAATGAGCAGTTCTTC. It translates to CASSEGSGGEVPYNEQFF. The full variable domain, completed using reference TRBV25-1 and TRBJ2-1, is EADIYQTPRYLVIGTGKKITLECSQTMGHDKMYWYQQDPGMELHLIHYSYGVNSTEKGDLSSESTVSRIRTEHFPLTLESARPSHTSQYLCASSEGSGGEVPYNEQFFGPGTRLTVL.

This chain joins TRBV5-1 and TRBJ2-2; D remains unclear. In germline, CDR1 is SGHRS, CDR2 YFSETQ. The V gene lost 1 base and the J gene lost 6 bases, with 7 bases spanning the gap. CDR3 size: 13 residues. In DNA form, the CDR3 reads TGCGCCAGCAGCTTGTATGACGCCGGGGAGCTGTTTTTT. This translates into CASSLYDAGELFF.

The chain combines TRBV6-5 with TRBJ1-3; D not certain. V lost 7 bases to trimming and J lost 0 bases, with 13 bases between them. Germline V gene data show CDR1 as MNHEY and CDR2 as SVGAGI. The CDR3 runs 15 residues. The chain's CDR3 is CASTPPGSSGNTIYF. The CDR3 DNA reads as TGTGCCAGCACCCCCCCAGGAAGCTCTGGAAACACCATATATTTT.

The chain joins TRBV7-8 to TRBJ2-4, with no clear D. CDR3 length: 13 amino acids. Germline CDR1 and CDR2: SGHVS and FQNEAQ. V was cut by 8 bases and J by 0 bases, with 8 bases left in between. The CDR3 region has the DNA TGTGCCAGCCTACCCCTAGCCAAAAACATTCAGTACTTC. As protein: CASLPLAKNIQYF.

This clonotype was counted at least ten times. CDR3 region: CSVAPEYTQYF. The DNA of the CDR3 is TGCAGCGTTGCCCCCGAGTATACGCAGTATTTT. The chain recombines TRBV29-1 with TRBJ2-3, with no clear D. This CDR3 has 11 residues. V was cut by 4 bases and J by 7 bases, with 9 bases left in between. Germline V lookup: CDR1 SQVTM, CDR2 ANQGSEA.

In nucleotides, the CDR3 is TGTGCCAGCAGCTTTGTCGCAGGCAAGAACACTGAAGCTTTCTTT. Its translation is CASSFVAGKNTEAFF. V usage is TRBV11-3 and J usage is TRBJ1-1; D is uncertain. CDR3 length: 15 amino acids. CDR1 SGHNT and CDR2 YENEEA come from the germline V gene. V gave up 3 bases and J gave up 1 base, with 12 bases separating them.

This clonotype has more than one count but fewer than ten. The chain combines TRBV12-3 or TRBV12-4 with TRBJ2-1, with a weak D call TRBD2 (5 bases). Trimming removed 3 bases at V and 1 base at J, with 10 bases between. The CDR3 is made up of 15 amino acids. The CDR3 DNA sequence: TGTGCCAGCAGTTTTCTAGCAACTTCCTACAATGAGCAGTTCTTC. Amino acid sequence: CASSFLATSYNEQFF.

The chain joins TRBV7-2 to TRBJ1-1, with 8 bases identical to TRBD1. The V and J ends lost 6 bases and 7 bases, in that order; junction bases with no gene match: 4. CDR1 SGHTA and CDR2 FQGNSA come from the germline V gene. CDR3 length equals 12 residues. Written as DNA, the CDR3 is TGTGCCAGCAGGGACAGGGAAGGTGAAGCTTTCTTT. Translated: CASRDREGEAFF.

Only a few counts were recorded for this clonotype. The chain links TRBV7-2 to TRBJ2-1; the D gene could be TRBD1 or TRBD2 (5 bases each). This CDR3 comprises 14 residues. Trimming cost V 4 bases and J 13 bases, with 20 bases left between them. Per the germline V gene, CDR1 is SGHTA and CDR2 is FQGNSA. CDR3 DNA: TGTGCCAGCAGCTCCTCCTACGGGACGTCGGATCAGTTCTTC. Residues: CASSSSYGTSDQFF. Together with reference TRBV7-2 and TRBJ2-1, the CDR3 gives the full variable domain: GAGVSQSPSNKVTEKGKDVELRCDPISGHTALYWYRQSLGQGLEFLIYFQGNSAPDKSGLPSDRFSAERTGGSVSTLTIQRTQQEDSAVYLCASSSSYGTSDQFFGPGTRLTVL.

This chain uses TRBV3-1 with TRBJ2-7, with TRBD2 identical over 7 bases. The CDR3 totals 13 residues. V was clipped by 4 bases and J by 3 bases; unmatched bases: 3. Germline V gives CDR1 LGHDT, CDR2 YNNKEL (reference sequence). The CDR3 coding sequence is TGTGCCAGCAGCCGGGGGGGAAACTACGAGCAGTACTTC. This codes for CASSRGGNYEQYF.

For the CDR3, the DNA is TGTGCCAGTAGTGCCTACGGTTACACCGGGGAGCTGTTTTTT. Translation: CASSAYGYTGELFF. The chain employs TRBV19 and TRBJ2-2; unclear D gene. The V and J ends lost 5 bases and 3 bases respectively, with 10 bases between them. Germline CDR1 LNHDA, CDR2 SQIVND (reference sequence). The CDR3 is made up of 14 amino acids.

There are a few counts of this clonotype. This chain joins TRBV4-2 and TRBJ2-7, with TRBD2 matching over 11 bases. CDR3 size: 16 residues. V was clipped by 0 bases and J by 2 bases; unmatched bases: 3. Germline V gene data show CDR1 as LGHNA and CDR2 as YNFKEQ. For the CDR3, the DNA is TGTGCCAGCAGCCAAGATAGGGGACTAGCGGCCTACGAGCAGTACTTC. Translation gives CASSQDRGLAAYEQYF.

This clonotype was counted ten times or more. The chain employs TRBV12-3 or TRBV12-4 and TRBJ2-7; 9 bases fit TRBD1. This CDR3 spans 14 amino acids. The V and J ends lost 5 bases and 3 bases, in that order; junction bases with no gene match: 5. This chain's CDR3 is CASSPRTGVYEQYF. The CDR3 bases are TGTGCCAGCAGTCCCCGGACAGGGGTCTACGAGCAGTACTTC.

A few counts support this clonotype. The chain uses TRBV7-2 and TRBJ2-5, with TRBD1 matching 9 bases. The CDR3 has 15 amino acids. V lost 5 bases and J lost 2; bases outside the gene matches: 6. Germline CDR1 is SGHTA and CDR2 is FQGNSA. For the CDR3, the DNA is TGTGCCAGCAGCAACCCGGACAGGGGACAAGAGACCCAGTACTTC. Its translation: CASSNPDRGQETQYF.

This sequence joins TRBV30 and TRBJ2-1; D tentatively reads TRBD1 or TRBD2 (5 bases each). From germline, CDR1 is GTSNPN and CDR2 SVGIG (reference sequence). V lost 1 base to trimming and J lost 15 bases, with 19 bases between them. The CDR3 sequence is 13 residues long. The CDR3 region has the DNA TGTGCCTGGAGTGCTTATCCTCAGGGAGTTGGGTTCTTC. It specifies CAWSAYPQGVGFF.

The rearrangement links TRBV20-1 to TRBJ2-7; tentative D call: TRBD2 (6 bases). V lost 6 bases to trimming and J lost 10 bases, with 16 bases between them. The germline gives CDR1 DFQATT, CDR2 SNEGSKA (reference sequence). The CDR3 runs 11 residues. CDR3 region: CSARDFPDQYF. The CDR3 coding sequence is TGCAGTGCCCGGGACTTCCCCGATCAGTACTTC.

There are a few counts of this clonotype. This rearrangement joins TRBV11-2 to TRBJ2-3, with 9 bases matching TRBD2. V shed 0 bases and J 8 bases; nucleotides not matched to a gene: 12. CDR3 length: 17 amino acids. CDR1 and CDR2 (germline): SGHAT, FQNNGV. For the CDR3, the DNA is TGTGCCAGCAGCTTAGATATGCCTAGCGGGAAGAGGGGTACGCAGTATTTT. Translated, it gives CASSLDMPSGKRGTQYF.